These T cell receptor beta chains were read from a single sample in a study of cytomegalovirus exposure and HLA in healthy donors. The table came from immunoSEQ multiplex PCR; TCRdb's copy has only in-frame clones and leaves some out. The sample has 100,000 to 150,000 clones; about 73% are singletons. The sample comprised PBMCs. These receptors all come from a woman aged 35 to 49 in good health and CMV-seropositive. CDR3s include the opening cysteine and the closing phenylalanine or tryptophan. Fields, in order: J gene, V gene, D gene, clone size, CDR3 DNA, CDR3 protein. A D gene is named only where the DNA matches it firmly. Expanded clones get a size class; other rows say once, few or many, or leave the size out.

TRBJ2-7,TRBV28,TRBD1,.,TGTGCCAGCAGTTTGTGGGGGACAGGGACGTACGAGCAGTACTTC,CASSLWGTGTYEQYF
TRBJ2-7,TRBV5-1,TRBD1,.,TGCGCCAGCAGCGGGATGGGACAGGGGAGCTCCTACGAGCAGTACTTC,CASSGMGQGSSYEQYF
TRBJ2-7,TRBV29-1,TRBD1,.,TGCAGCGTTGACCTCGGGACAGGGAGTCCCTACGAGCAGTACTTC,CSVDLGTGSPYEQYF
TRBJ1-5,TRBV5-1,.,.,TGCGCCAGCAGCCCTAGCCCGGGAGACGTCCAGCCCCAGCATTTT,CASSPSPGDVQPQHF
TRBJ2-1,TRBV5-1,.,.,TGCGCCAGCAGCTTGTCCCCCACGGGAACATACAATGAGCAGTTCTTC,CASSLSPTGTYNEQFF
TRBJ1-3,TRBV19,TRBD1,.,TGTGCCAGTAGTCTGCAGCCGACAGGGGGCCCTTTTCGGATATATTTT,CASSLQPTGGPFRIYF
TRBJ2-3,TRBV12-5,TRBD1,.,TGTGCTAGTGGTTTGGGACAGGGGAGGACAGATACGCAGTATTTT,CASGLGQGRTDTQYF
TRBJ2-7,TRBV4-1,.,.,TGCGCCAGCAGCCAATTTACGGACTCCTACGAGCAGTACTTC,CASSQFTDSYEQYF
TRBJ2-1,TRBV9,TRBD2,.,TGTGCCAGCAGCGGGATTAGCGGGAGCTCCTACAATGAGCAGTTCTTC,CASSGISGSSYNEQFF
TRBJ1-6,TRBV28,.,.,TGTGCCAGCAGTCCCAGTCTCTATAATTCACCCCTCCACTTT,CASSPSLYNSPLHF
TRBJ2-5,TRBV19,.,few,TGTGCCAGTAGTGTTGACTTCGCCCCAGAGACCCAGTACTTC,CASSVDFAPETQYF
TRBJ2-3,TRBV9,TRBD1,.,TGTGCCAGCAGCGGTCCTGAGACAGGGCTGAGCACAGATACGCAGTATTTT,CASSGPETGLSTDTQYF
TRBJ2-5,TRBV15,TRBD2,.,TGTGCCACCAGCAGAGTCACGGGGGGGCGAGAGACCCAGTACTTC,CATSRVTGGRETQYF
TRBJ1-1,TRBV15,.,.,TGTGCCACCAGCAGAGGAGGACAGAATGAAGCTTTCTTT,CATSRGGQNEAFF
TRBJ1-4,TRBV15,.,.,TGTGCCACCAGCAGAGGTCCTTTATCCGGGACTCGCTCAACTAATGAAAAACTGTTTTTT,CATSRGPLSGTRSTNEKLFF
TRBJ2-2,TRBV2,TRBD2,.,TGTGCCAGCAGTGAAAGGACTAGCCATAGGCGAGTATCGAACACCGGGGAGCTGTTTTTT,CASSERTSHRRVSNTGELFF
TRBJ2-3,TRBV9,.,.,TGTGCCAGCAGCGTAGGCGGGCAAGATACGCAGTATTTT,CASSVGGQDTQYF
TRBJ2-2,TRBV5-1,.,.,TGCGCCAGCAGCCCCGGACAGAACACCGGGGAGCTGTTTTTT,CASSPGQNTGELFF
TRBJ2-2,TRBV6-1,TRBD2,.,TGTGCCAGCAGTGAATCGAGCGGGGGGGCCGGGGAGCTGTTTTTT,CASSESSGGAGELFF
TRBJ2-5,TRBV5-1,TRBD1,.,TGCGCCAGCAGCTTTTCGGGACAGGGCAGTGAGACCCAGTACTTC,CASSFSGQGSETQYF
TRBJ1-1,TRBV6-1,.,.,TGTGCCAGCAGTGAATTGCGGGGGGACACTGAAGCTTTCTTT,CASSELRGDTEAFF
TRBJ1-2,TRBV11-1,TRBD1,.,TGTGCCAGCAGCTCAGGGACAGCGGCTGGGGTGAATGGCTACACCTTC,CASSSGTAAGVNGYTF
TRBJ2-3,TRBV5-4,TRBD2,.,TGTGCCAGCAGCCGCGCGGGGGGCGGCACAGATACGCAGTATTTT,CASSRAGGGTDTQYF
TRBJ1-2,TRBV27,.,.,TGTGCCAGCAGTTTACGGGGGGTGGGCTATGGCTACACCTTC,CASSLRGVGYGYTF
TRBJ2-5,TRBV5-4,TRBD1,.,TGTGCCAGCAGCTTGGCGGGACAGGGGCAAGAGACCCAGTACTTC,CASSLAGQGQETQYF
TRBJ2-1,TRBV29-1,TRBD1,once,TGCAGCGTTGGACAGGGAACTAAATTGGGCTACAATGAGCAGTTCTTC,CSVGQGTKLGYNEQFF
TRBJ2-1,TRBV4-2,TRBD2,.,TGTGCCAGCAGCCAAAGTTTAGCGGGGGGTTTAGGGGAGCAGTTCTTC,CASSQSLAGGLGEQFF
TRBJ1-5,TRBV19,.,few,TGTGCCAGCTCCCGGGGCAATCAGCCCCAGCATTTT,CASSRGNQPQHF
TRBJ1-1,TRBV6-6,.,.,TGTGCCAGCAATGACAGGTCCTCGAACACTGAAGCTTTCTTT,CASNDRSSNTEAFF
TRBJ1-6,TRBV30,.,.,TGTGCCTGGAGTCTTCCGGGAACCCGTTCACCCCTCCACTTT,CAWSLPGTRSPLHF
TRBJ2-7,TRBV9,TRBD1,.,TGTGCCAGCAGCGTAGCTGATGACAGGGTCTCCTACGAGCAGTACTTC,CASSVADDRVSYEQYF
TRBJ2-5,TRBV7-3,TRBD2,.,TGTGCCAGCAGCTCTGGGGGTAGCGGGGAGACCCAGTACTTC,CASSSGGSGETQYF
TRBJ2-7,TRBV6-6,.,.,TGTGCCAGCAGTTACTCGAGTGTTTTCTACGAGCAGTACTTC,CASSYSSVFYEQYF
TRBJ1-1,TRBV9,.,few,TGTGCCAGCAGTTATCAGGGAGGGCAGGAAGCTTTCTTT,CASSYQGGQEAFF
TRBJ2-4,TRBV18,.,.,TGTGCCAGCTCACCCCCCGGGATCGGGACCAAAAACATTCAGTACTTC,CASSPPGIGTKNIQYF
TRBJ2-2,TRBV18,TRBD2,.,TGTGCCAGCTCACCGGCGGGAGGTTGGTCCGGGGAGCTGTTTTTT,CASSPAGGWSGELFF
TRBJ2-7,TRBV6-1,.,.,TGTGCCAGCATGGGAGGTCTCTACGAGCAGTACTTC,CASMGGLYEQYF
TRBJ1-2,TRBV7-2,TRBD1,.,TGTGCCAGCAGCGGATGGGACAGGGTAGGAGGCTACACCTTC,CASSGWDRVGGYTF
TRBJ2-1,TRBV5-1,.,.,TGCGCCAGCAGACTAGCCAATGAGCAGTTCTTC,CASRLANEQFF
TRBJ2-2,TRBV11-3,TRBD1,.,TGTGCCAGCAGCGACCGGGACAGGGTTAACGGGGAGCTGTTTTTT,CASSDRDRVNGELFF
TRBJ2-1,TRBV2,.,.,TGTGCCAGCAGTCTCCGTGGGGGGGCCGATGAGCAGTTCTTC,CASSLRGGADEQFF
TRBJ2-5,TRBV7-3,TRBD2,.,TGTGCCAGCAGCTTCCGGGGGGGCCGAGAGACCCAGTACTTC,CASSFRGGRETQYF
TRBJ1-2,TRBV5-4,TRBD1,.,TGTGCCAGCAGCTTTTCCCCGGGACAGGGGAACTATGGCTACACCTTC,CASSFSPGQGNYGYTF
TRBJ1-1,TRBV11-2,TRBD1,.,TGTGCCAGCAGCCCCCTTTCCCGGGACAGGGAGGCTTTCTTT,CASSPLSRDREAFF
TRBJ2-5,TRBV5-1,.,.,TGCGCCAGCAGCGGAAAGACTCAAGAGACCCAGTACTTC,CASSGKTQETQYF
TRBJ1-1,TRBV28,.,few,TGTGCCAGCAGAAAGGGGAGGGTCACTGAAGCTTTCTTT,CASRKGRVTEAFF
TRBJ1-4,TRBV7-9,.,.,TGTGCCAGCAGCATGAAACAGAAAGCTAATGAAAAACTGTTTTTT,CASSMKQKANEKLFF
TRBJ2-3,TRBV7-8,.,.,TGTGCCAGCAGCAATGCAGGGGAGACGCAGTATTTT,CASSNAGETQYF
TRBJ1-2,TRBV4-3,.,.,TGCGCCAGCAGCCAAGAGCAGGGGACCCTGTATGGCTACACCTTC,CASSQEQGTLYGYTF
TRBJ1-1,TRBV30,TRBD1,.,TGTGCCTCATTCGGGGGGACAGGGGCTGAAGCTTTCTTT,CASFGGTGAEAFF
TRBJ1-2,TRBV2,TRBD1,.,TGTGCCAGCGAGACTCAAGGTAGACAGGGTTTTCGTGTAAGCTACACCTTC,CASETQGRQGFRVSYTF
TRBJ2-5,TRBV5-4,TRBD1,.,TGTGCCAGCAGCGCTACAGGGGGCGGAGAGACCCAGTACTTC,CASSATGGGETQYF
TRBJ1-3,TRBV4-2,.,.,TGTGCCAGCAGCCAACTCACAGGATCTGGAAACACCATATATTTT,CASSQLTGSGNTIYF
TRBJ2-2,TRBV12-2,.,few,TGTGCAAGTCGCTGGACTAGAGGTATCCCCGGGGAGCTGTTTTTT,CASRWTRGIPGELFF
TRBJ2-7,TRBV28,.,.,TGTGCCACCCGCCCCAGACTCTACGAGCAGTACTTC,CATRPRLYEQYF
TRBJ1-6,TRBV30,.,.,TGTGCCTGGACCCAGACAGTCTATAATTCACCCCTCCACTTT,CAWTQTVYNSPLHF
TRBJ2-1,TRBV28,.,few,TGTGCCAGCAGTCCGATAGGAGCTAGCGAAATCTACAATGAGCAGTTCTTC,CASSPIGASEIYNEQFF